Detailed here is one T cell receptor (beta chain). Its antigen is still unknown. PCR amplification relied on 60 Vbeta primers (plus 13 Jbeta primers). TCRdb keeps only in-frame clones here, not all; method: immunoSEQ multiplex PCR. The sample contains approximately 190,000 clones, approximately 77% of which appear only once. Germline V CDR1 and CDR2: LGHNA, YSLEER. This CDR3 contains 16 residues. This sample stems from a study of cytomegalovirus exposure and HLA in healthy donors. Study-wide points: Later on, analysis showed that most CMV-associated TCR beta chains appeared to be HLA-restricted.

This receptor was identified in a man aged 40-49 years in good health and CMV-seropositive. The rearrangement joins TRBV4-3 to TRBJ2-5; the match to TRBD2 covers 9 bases. The DNA end is more similar to TRBJ2-7, so the J call may be wrong. What was sequenced was PBMCs. CDR3 sequence: CASSQEGLAGTNEQYF. The CDR3 DNA sequence: TGCGCCAGCAGCCAAGAAGGGCTAGCGGGAACTAACGAGCAGTACTTC.